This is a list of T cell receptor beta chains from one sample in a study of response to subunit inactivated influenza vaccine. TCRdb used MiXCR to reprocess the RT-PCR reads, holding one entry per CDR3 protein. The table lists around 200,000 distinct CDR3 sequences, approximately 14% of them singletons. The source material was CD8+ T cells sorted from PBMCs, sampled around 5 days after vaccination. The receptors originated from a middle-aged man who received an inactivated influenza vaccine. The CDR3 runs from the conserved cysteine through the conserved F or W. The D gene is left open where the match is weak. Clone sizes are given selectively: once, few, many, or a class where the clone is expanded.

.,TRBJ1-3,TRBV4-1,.,CASSQRAGSGNTIYF,TGCGCCAGCAGCCAAAGAGCAGGGTCTGGAAACACCATATATTTT
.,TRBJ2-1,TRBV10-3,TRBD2,CAISEREGNEQFF,TGTGCCATCAGTGAACGGGAGGGAAATGAGCAGTTCTTC
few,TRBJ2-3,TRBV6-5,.,CASGISTDTQYF,TGTGCCAGCGGCATTAGCACAGATACGCAGTATTTT
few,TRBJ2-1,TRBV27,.,CASSFWGGQTSYNEQFF,TGTGCCAGCAGTTTTTGGGGTGGCCAAACCTCCTACAATGAGCAGTTCTTC
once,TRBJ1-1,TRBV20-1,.,CSAGDVEGGTEAFF,TGCAGTGCTGGAGATGTCGAGGGAGGAACTGAAGCTTTCTTT
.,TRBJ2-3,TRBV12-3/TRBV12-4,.,CASSPTDRGTDTQYF,TGTGCCAGCAGTCCCACGGACAGAGGCACAGATACGCAGTATTTT
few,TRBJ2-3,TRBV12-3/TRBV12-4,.,CASSLTEFRADTQYF,TGTGCCAGCAGCCTTACGGAGTTCCGCGCAGATACGCAGTATTTT
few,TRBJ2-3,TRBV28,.,CASSLVSAGPSTDTQYF,TGTGCCAGCAGTTTAGTGTCAGCGGGCCCTAGCACAGATACGCAGTATTTT
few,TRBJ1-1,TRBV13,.,CASGDGGWGDTEAFF,TGTGCCAGCGGGGATGGTGGATGGGGTGACACTGAAGCTTTCTTT
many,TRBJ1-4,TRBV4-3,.,CASSQVGGNEKLFF,TGCGCCAGCAGCCAAGTGGGGGGGAATGAAAAACTGTTTTTT
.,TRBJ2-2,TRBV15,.,CATSRAREAGELFF,TGTGCCACCAGCAGAGCCAGGGAAGCCGGGGAGCTGTTTTTT
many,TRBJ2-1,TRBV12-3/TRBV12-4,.,CASSLAEGRRNEQFF,TGTGCCAGCAGTTTAGCGGAAGGACGTCGCAATGAGCAGTTCTTC
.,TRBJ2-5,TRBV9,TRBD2,CASSVGSGGSQETQYF,TGTGCCAGCAGCGTAGGTAGCGGGGGCAGCCAAGAGACCCAGTACTTC
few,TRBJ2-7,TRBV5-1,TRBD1,CASSLEGTGPANYEQYF,TGCGCCAGCAGCTTGGAAGGGACAGGCCCCGCCAACTACGAGCAGTACTTC
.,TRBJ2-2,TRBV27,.,CASSLKSTGELFF,TGTGCCAGCAGTTTAAAGTCCACCGGGGAGCTGTTTTTT
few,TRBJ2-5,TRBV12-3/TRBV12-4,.,CASSFQRQEETQYF,TGTGCCAGCAGTTTCCAGCGCCAGGAAGAGACCCAGTACTTC
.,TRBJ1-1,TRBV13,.,CASSQGHLTEAFF,TGTGCCAGCAGCCAGGGACACCTGACTGAAGCTTTCTTT
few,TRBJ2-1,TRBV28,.,CASTPGNEQFF,TGTGCCAGCACCCCCGGCAATGAGCAGTTCTTC
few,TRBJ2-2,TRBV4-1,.,CASSRQSGAGELFF,TGCGCCAGCAGCCGCCAATCGGGCGCCGGGGAGCTGTTTTTT
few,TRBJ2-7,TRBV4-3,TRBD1,CASSQEGTVYEQYF,TGCGCCAGCAGCCAAGAGGGGACAGTTTACGAGCAGTACTTC
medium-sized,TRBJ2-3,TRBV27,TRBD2,CASSLLPYSGSTDTQYF,TGTGCCAGCAGTTTACTCCCCTATAGCGGGAGCACAGATACGCAGTATTTT
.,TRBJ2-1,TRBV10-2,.,CASSVSRLNNEQFF,TGCGCCAGCAGTGTTTCCCGGTTAAACAATGAGCAGTTCTTC
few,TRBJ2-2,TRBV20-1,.,CSARVNTGELFF,TGCAGTGCTAGGGTGAACACCGGGGAGCTGTTTTTT
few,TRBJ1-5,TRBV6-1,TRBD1,CASRRGQGRDQPQHF,TGTGCCAGCAGGAGAGGACAGGGTCGGGATCAGCCCCAGCATTTT
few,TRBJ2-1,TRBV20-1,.,CSAGVLNEQFF,TGCAGTGCTGGGGTTTTGAATGAGCAGTTCTTC
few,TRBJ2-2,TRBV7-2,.,CASSLGLGTGELFF,TGTGCCAGCAGCTTGGGTCTAGGAACCGGGGAGCTGTTTTTT
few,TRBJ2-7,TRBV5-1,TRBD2,CASSASGTSGPQDEQYF,TGCGCCAGCAGCGCATCCGGGACTAGCGGGCCTCAGGACGAGCAGTACTTC
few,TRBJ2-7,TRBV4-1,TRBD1,CASSRITGDYEQYF,TGCGCCAGCAGCCGTATAACAGGGGACTACGAGCAGTACTTC
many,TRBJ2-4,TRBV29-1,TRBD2,CSGSPRGNINIQYF,TGCAGCGGCTCCCCGCGGGGGAATATAAACATTCAGTACTTC
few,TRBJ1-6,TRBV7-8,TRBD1,CASSFPKSQGANNSPLHF,TGTGCCAGCAGCTTTCCGAAATCACAGGGGGCAAATAATTCACCCCTCCACTTT
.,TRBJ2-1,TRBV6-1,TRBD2,CASIHRLGLARNEQFF,TGTGCCAGCATTCACCGGTTGGGACTAGCGAGAAATGAGCAGTTCTTC
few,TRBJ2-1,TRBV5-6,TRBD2,CASSLGSPSAGARVNEQFF,TGTGCCAGCAGCTTGGGCTCCCCCTCAGCGGGAGCTCGAGTTAATGAGCAGTTCTTC
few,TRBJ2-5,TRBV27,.,CASSLDPRRETQYF,TGTGCCAGCAGTTTGGACCCCCGGCGGGAGACCCAGTACTTC
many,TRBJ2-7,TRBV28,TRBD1,CASSLLGTAVAYEQYF,TGTGCCAGCAGTTTATTAGGGACAGCTGTGGCCTACGAGCAGTACTTC
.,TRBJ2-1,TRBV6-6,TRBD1,CASSGTGGNEQFF,TGTGCCAGCAGCGGGACAGGGGGCAATGAGCAGTTCTTC
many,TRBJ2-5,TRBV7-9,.,CASSYPDSDQETQYF,TGTGCCAGCAGCTACCCCGACAGTGATCAAGAGACCCAGTACTTC
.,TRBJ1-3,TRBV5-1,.,CASSLEGNTIYF,TGCGCCAGCAGCCTGGAGGGAAACACCATATATTTT
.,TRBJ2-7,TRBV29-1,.,CSVEDMGYEQYF,TGCAGCGTTGAAGATATGGGCTACGAGCAGTACTTC
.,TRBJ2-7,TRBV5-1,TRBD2,CASSWGLAGTYEQYF,TGCGCCAGCAGCTGGGGACTAGCGGGAACCTACGAGCAGTACTTC
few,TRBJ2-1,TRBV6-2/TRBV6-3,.,CASSYGPGYNEQFF,TGTGCCAGCAGTTACGGTCCGGGATACAATGAGCAGTTCTTC
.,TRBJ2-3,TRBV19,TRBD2,CASKALAGSTDTQYF,TGTGCCAGTAAAGCGCTAGCGGGGAGCACAGATACGCAGTATTTT
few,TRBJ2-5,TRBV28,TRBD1,CASSPGTGGTELTQYF,TGTGCCAGCAGTCCAGGGACAGGGGGTACAGAATTGACCCAGTACTTC
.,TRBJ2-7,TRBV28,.,CASSRPGQGNEQYF,TGTGCCAGCAGCCGTCCGGGGCAGGGCAACGAGCAGTACTTC
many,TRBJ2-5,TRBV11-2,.,CASSSNRALETQYF,TGTGCCAGCAGCTCAAACAGGGCCTTGGAGACCCAGTACTTC
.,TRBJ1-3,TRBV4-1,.,CASSQETTGSGNTIYF,TGCGCCAGCAGCCAAGAAACGACGGGGTCTGGAAACACCATATATTTT
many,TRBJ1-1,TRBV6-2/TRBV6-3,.,CASSYLGTEAFF,TGTGCCAGCAGTTACCTAGGCACTGAAGCTTTCTTT
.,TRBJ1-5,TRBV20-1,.,CSARDYSNQPQHF,TGCAGTGCTAGGGATTATAGCAATCAGCCCCAGCATTTT
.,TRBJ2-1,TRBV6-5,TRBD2,CASSYLASGSHEQFF,TGTGCCAGCAGTTACTTGGCTAGCGGGAGCCATGAGCAGTTCTTC
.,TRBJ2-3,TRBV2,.,CATPLSGGVDTQYF,TGTGCCACCCCTCTGTCGGGGGGCGTCGATACGCAGTATTTT
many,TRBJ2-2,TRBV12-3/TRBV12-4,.,CASSPHGRAGELFF,TGTGCCAGCAGTCCCCATGGACGTGCCGGGGAGCTGTTTTTT
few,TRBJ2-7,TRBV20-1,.,CSARDSRSYEQYF,TGCAGTGCTAGAGATAGCCGCTCCTACGAGCAGTACTTC
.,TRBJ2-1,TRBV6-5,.,CASSYPDRIEQFF,TGTGCCAGCAGTTACCCCGACAGGATTGAGCAGTTCTTC
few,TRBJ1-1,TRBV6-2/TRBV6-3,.,CASSDRSKAFF,TGTGCCAGCAGTGACAGGTCGAAAGCTTTCTTT
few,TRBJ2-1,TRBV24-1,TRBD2,CATSSGRVYNEQFF,TGTGCCACCAGTAGCGGGAGGGTCTACAATGAGCAGTTCTTC
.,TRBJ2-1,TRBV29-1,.,CSVEVPGLGNEQFF,TGCAGCGTTGAGGTCCCCGGGCTGGGGAATGAGCAGTTCTTC
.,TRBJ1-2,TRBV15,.,CATSREDSSNYGYTF,TGTGCCACCAGCAGGGAGGACAGTAGTAACTATGGCTACACCTTC